This TCR beta chain stems from a study of radiotherapy plus CTLA-4 blockade in lung cancer. Background on the study: The study recorded objective responses in around 18% of patients and disease control in approximately 29%. Whole-study findings and limits: Reportedly, early blood T cell clone dynamics best predicted response, with interferon-beta. An expansion of tumor-derived TCR clones occurred in blood after radiotherapy plus ipilimumab.

Using immunoSEQ multiplex PCR, the repertoire was profiled, and TCRdb retains in-frame clones only, with some absent. The sample has 20,000 to 30,000 clones, approximately 77% seen once. J was trimmed by 3 bases and V by 6 bases; bases with no gene match: 2. CDR3 length: 14 residues. From germline, CDR1 is SGHAT and CDR2 FQDESV (reference sequence). In this sample, this clone turned up a few times. Its target is unknown. Alongside CTLA-4 blockade with ipilimumab, patients with chemo-refractory metastatic non-small-cell lung cancer received focal radiation. The sample consisted of peripheral blood, taken from a patient treated with radiotherapy plus ipilimumab. The TCR comes from a human donor with non-small cell lung cancer that progressed on radiotherapy plus ipilimumab. This rearrangement joins TRBV11-1 to TRBJ2-1, with TRBD1 identical over 10 bases. DNA of the CDR3: TGTGCCAGCAGGAGGGACAGGGGCTACAATGAGCAGTTCTTC. It codes for CASRRDRGYNEQFF.